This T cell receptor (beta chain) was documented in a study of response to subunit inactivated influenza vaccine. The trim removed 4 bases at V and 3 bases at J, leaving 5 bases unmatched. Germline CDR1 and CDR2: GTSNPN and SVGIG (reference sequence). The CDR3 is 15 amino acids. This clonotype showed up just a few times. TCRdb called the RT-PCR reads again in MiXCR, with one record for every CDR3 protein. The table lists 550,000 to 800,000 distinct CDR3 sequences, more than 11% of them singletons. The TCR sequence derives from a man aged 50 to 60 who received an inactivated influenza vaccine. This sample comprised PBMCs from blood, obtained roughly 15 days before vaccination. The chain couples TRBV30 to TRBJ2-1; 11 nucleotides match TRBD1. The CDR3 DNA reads TGTGCCTGGATCTACGGGACAGGGGGCTACAATGAGCAGTTCTTC. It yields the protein CAWIYGTGGYNEQFF.